This T cell receptor beta chain was captured by sequencing in a study of T cells after posttransplantation cyclophosphamide. Points on this clone: Its cognate antigen is unknown.

This related bone marrow graft donor gave peripheral blood on the day of marrow donation. Study results and limitations: Skin or GI-infiltrating T cells shared few TRB sequences with blood. TRB clonality was highly associated with recipient CMV seropositivity and reactivation. Later post-transplant blood repertoires were often dominated by donor CD8+ memory clones.

Measured with immunoSEQ multiplex PCR; TCRdb has only the in-frame clones, and not every one. The sample holds tens of thousands of clones, about 93% seen once. The receptor comes from a woman in her 30s in good health and a related stem cell transplant donor. What was sequenced was PBMCs.

CDR3 DNA: TGTGCCAGCAGCCGGGCGGGTTGGAGCCGACGATGGTATTTT. Translating it yields CASSRAGWSRRWYF. The chain uses TRBV5-6 and TRBJ2-3; D may be TRBD2 (5 bases). CDR3 length: 14 amino acids. The V end was cut by 4 bases, the J end by 14 bases, with 23 bases between. Germline V CDR1 and CDR2: SGHDT, YYEEEE. The full variable domain, its missing parts supplied by reference TRBV5-6 and TRBJ2-3, is DAGVTQSPTHLIKTRGQQVTLRCSPKSGHDTVSWYQQALGQGPQFIFQYYEEEERQRGNFPDRFSGHQFPNYSSELNVNALLLGDSALYLCASSRAGWSRRWYFGPGTRLTVL.